This TCR beta chain comes out of a study of blood T cells in healthy people across ages. The use of a sample-barcoded 5' primer and a J-beta primer mix characterized a second PCR of roughly 7 to 12 cycles. TCRdb re-analysed the 5' RACE reads in MiXCR, keeping a single row per CDR3 protein. The sample records about 720,000 distinct CDR3 sequences, roughly 25% being singletons. Researchers collected 9 to 10 milliliters of peripheral blood from every single donor. Germline CDR1 and CDR2: SGHAT and FQNNGV. There are 15 residues in the CDR3. These data were likewise used in another study, on T cells of mothers and their children.

The sequenced material came from blood. The chain recombines TRBV11-2 with TRBJ2-5, with D possibly matching TRBD1 (5 bases). The J call may not be correct, given that the DNA end is closer to TRBJ2-1. This clonotype was obtained from a boy between 10 and 17 years old in good health. In nucleotides, the CDR3 is TGTGCCAGCCTTAGTAGGGTTCAGGGTATGGATGAGCAGTTCTTC. It is translated as CASLSRVQGMDEQFF.